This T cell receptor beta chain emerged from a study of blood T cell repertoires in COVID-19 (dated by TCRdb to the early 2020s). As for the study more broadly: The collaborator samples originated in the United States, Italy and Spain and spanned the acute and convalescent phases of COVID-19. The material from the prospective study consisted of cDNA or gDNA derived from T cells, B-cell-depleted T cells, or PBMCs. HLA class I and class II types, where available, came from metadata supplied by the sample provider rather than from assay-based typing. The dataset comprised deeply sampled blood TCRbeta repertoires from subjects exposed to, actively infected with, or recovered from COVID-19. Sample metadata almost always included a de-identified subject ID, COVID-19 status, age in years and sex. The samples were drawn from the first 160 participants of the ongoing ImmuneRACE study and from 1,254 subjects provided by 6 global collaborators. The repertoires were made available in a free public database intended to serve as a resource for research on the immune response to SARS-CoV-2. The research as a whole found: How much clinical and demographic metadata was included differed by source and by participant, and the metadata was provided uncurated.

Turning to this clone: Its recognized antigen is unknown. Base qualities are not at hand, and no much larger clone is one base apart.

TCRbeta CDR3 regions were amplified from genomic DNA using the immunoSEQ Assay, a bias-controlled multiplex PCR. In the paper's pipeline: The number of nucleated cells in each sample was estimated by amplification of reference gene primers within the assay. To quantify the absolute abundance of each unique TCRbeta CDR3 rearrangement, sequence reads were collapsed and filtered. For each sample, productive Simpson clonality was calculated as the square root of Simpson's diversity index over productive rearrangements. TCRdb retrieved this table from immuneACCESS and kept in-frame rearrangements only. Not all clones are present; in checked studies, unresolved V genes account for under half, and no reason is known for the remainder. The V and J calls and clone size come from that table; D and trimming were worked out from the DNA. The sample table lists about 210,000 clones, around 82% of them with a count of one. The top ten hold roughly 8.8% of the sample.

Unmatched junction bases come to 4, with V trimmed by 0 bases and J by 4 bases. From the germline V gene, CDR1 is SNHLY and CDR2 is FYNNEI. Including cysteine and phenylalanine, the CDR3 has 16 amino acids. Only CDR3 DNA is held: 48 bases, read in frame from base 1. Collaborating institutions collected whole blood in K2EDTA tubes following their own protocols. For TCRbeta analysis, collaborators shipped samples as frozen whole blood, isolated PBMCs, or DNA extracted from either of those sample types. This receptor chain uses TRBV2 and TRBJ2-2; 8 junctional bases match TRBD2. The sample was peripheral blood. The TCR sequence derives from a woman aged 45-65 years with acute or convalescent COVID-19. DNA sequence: TGTGCCAGCAGTGAAGCGGAAAGCGGGAGCACCGGGGAGCTGTTTTTT. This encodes CASSEAESGSTGELFF.